This TCR beta chain was retrieved from a study of blood T cell repertoires in COVID-19. Whole-study context: COVID-19 samples from acute and convalescent phases originated in the United States, Italy and Spain. The cDNA or gDNA used as material had been derived from T cells, B-cell-depleted T cells, or PBMCs.

The CDR3 runs 13 residues. Germline-derived CDR1 and CDR2 are SGHVS and FNYEAQ. Deletions cut 5 bases from V and 10 bases from J, with 18 bases between. The study recruited people aged roughly 18 to 100 years across roughly 23 US areas. Membership in each cohort depended on participant-reported clinical history. Assay: immunoSEQ multiplex PCR; the TCRdb copy retains only in-frame clones and omits some. The sample includes 270,000 or so clones, 80% to 85% of them seen just once. V usage is TRBV7-6 and J usage is TRBJ2-7; D uncertain. Sequenced material: PBMCs or T cells enriched from blood (not recorded which). This TCR was recovered from a man in his fifties or sixties who had recovered from COVID-19. CDR3 sequence (DNA): TGTGCCAGCAGCCCCGGAGAGGCTACGAATCAGTACTTC. As protein: CASSPGEATNQYF.